Listed here are 16 T cell receptor beta chains from one sample, sequenced in a study of T cell responses to AZD1222 COVID-19 vaccine listed by TCRdb under 2021. The time point label, as the study defines it: about 28 days (+/-7) after the second vaccine dose. The protocol used for the library was the immunoSEQ multiplex PCR assay. TCRdb obtained this table from immuneACCESS and retained in-frame rearrangements with V and J assigned. These tables miss some clones; where compared with another copy, unresolved V genes account for less than half of the shortfall, and the remainder is unexplained. A total of over 150,000 clones appear in this sample, 93% of them only once. The ten largest account for about 1% of the sample. The starting material was peripheral blood, obtained 28 days after the second AZD1222 dose. The receptors derive from an adult who received the AZD1222 COVID-19 vaccine.

About this clone itself: Other DNA sequences of this sample code for an identical CDR3. The V call is TRBV18, the J call TRBJ1-1; the D gene is possibly TRBD1 (6 bases). The CDR3 covers 15 residues. Germline V gene lookup returns CDR1 KGHSH and CDR2 LQKENI. V lost 0 bases and J lost 2, with 10 bases in between. The CDR3 here is CASSPPTGENTEAFF. The CDR3 nucleotides read TGTGCCAGCTCACCACCGACAGGAGAAAACACTGAAGCTTTCTTT.

This chain uses TRBV5-6 with TRBJ1-2; tentative D call: TRBD1 (6 bases). Looked up from germline, CDR1 is SGHDT and CDR2 is YYEEEE. Between the trimmed V and J ends, which lost 0 bases and 10 bases, there was a span of 16 bases. The CDR3 covers 14 residues. CDR3: CASSLGRTVRAYTF. DNA for the CDR3: TGTGCCAGCAGCTTGGGCCGGACAGTTCGCGCCTACACCTTC. Based on the CDR3 plus reference TRBV5-6 and TRBJ1-2, the full variable domain is DAGVTQSPTHLIKTRGQQVTLRCSPKSGHDTVSWYQQALGQGPQFIFQYYEEEERQRGNFPDRFSGHQFPNYSSELNVNALLLGDSALYLCASSLGRTVRAYTFGSGTRLTVV.

J is TRBJ1-3 and V is TRBV7-2, with D unresolved. Trimming removed 2 bases from V and 0 bases from J, with 5 bases in between. This CDR3 is built from 14 residues. The germline gives CDR1 SGHTA, CDR2 FQGNSA. As DNA, the CDR3 is TGTGCCAGCAGCTTACAACACTCTGGAAACACCATATATTTT. Amino acid sequence: CASSLQHSGNTIYF.

This sequence joins TRBV5-5 and TRBJ2-1, with 7 bases aligning to TRBD2. The CDR3 is 14 residues long. Germline loops: CDR1 SGHKS, CDR2 YYEKEE (reference sequence). Unmatched junction bases numbered 10, after V lost 5 bases and J lost 8 bases. CDR3 loop: CASSPGGVRDEQFF. The CDR3 coding sequence is TGTGCCAGCAGTCCTGGGGGGGTACGCGATGAGCAGTTCTTC.

The chain carries TRBV2 and TRBJ1-2, with D perhaps matching TRBD1 (5 bases). Trimming shortened V by 6 bases and J by 0 bases, and 11 bases separated the two germline ends. The length of the CDR3 is 14 residues. Looked up from germline, CDR1 is SNHLY and CDR2 is FYNNEI. The CDR3 nucleotides are TGTGCCAGCAGCCCCAGGGAGACTAACTATGGCTACACCTTC. Protein sequence: CASSPRETNYGYTF.

The chain carries TRBV6-5 and TRBJ2-7; possibly TRBD1 or TRBD2 for D (6 bases each). Germline CDR1 is MNHEY and CDR2 is SVGAGI. V shed 7 bases and J shed 6 bases, with 19 bases lying between them. This CDR3 has 14 amino acids. The chain's CDR3 is CASIPAGRGFEQYF. CDR3 sequence (DNA): TGTGCCAGCATCCCAGCGGGCAGGGGCTTCGAGCAGTACTTC.

The rearrangement links TRBV9 to TRBJ2-7, with D perhaps matching TRBD1 (5 bases). Germline values: CDR1 SGDLS, CDR2 YYNGEE. Deletions cut 0 bases from V and 0 bases from J, with 10 bases between. This CDR3 spans 15 amino acids. CDR3 sequence: CASSVDVGASYEQYF. The DNA of the CDR3 is TGTGCCAGCAGCGTAGACGTAGGGGCCTCCTACGAGCAGTACTTC. The whole variable domain, filled in from reference TRBV9 and TRBJ2-7, reads DSGVTQTPKHLITATGQRVTLRCSPRSGDLSVYWYQQSLDQGLQFLIQYYNGEERAKGNILERFSAQQFPDLHSELNLSSLELGDSALYFCASSVDVGASYEQYFGPGTRLTVT.

This clone came up once. The chain combines TRBV6-6 with TRBJ1-5; TRBD1 agrees at 8 bases. V gave up 5 bases and J gave up 0 bases; unmatched junction bases: 15. Germline loops: CDR1 MNHNY, CDR2 SVGAGI (reference sequence). The length of the CDR3 is 19 residues. The chain's CDR3 is CASSPRDWTGRVSNQPQHF. CDR3 bases: TGTGCCAGCAGTCCGCGTGATTGGACAGGGAGGGTTAGCAATCAGCCCCAGCATTTT.

Sample share makes this clone medium-sized. The J gene is TRBJ1-2, the V gene TRBV6-1, with 7 bases fitting TRBD1. Trimming took 3 bases from V and 4 from J; bases not matched to a gene: 8. Germline lookup yields CDR1 MNHNS and CDR2 SASEGT. The CDR3 is 15 amino acids. The CDR3 spells CASSEQQGMTYGYTF. DNA for the CDR3: TGTGCCAGCAGTGAGCAACAGGGGATGACCTATGGCTACACCTTC.

This chain links TRBV30 with TRBJ1-1; 7 bases align to TRBD1. Germline lookup yields CDR1 GTSNPN and CDR2 SVGIG (reference sequence). CDR3 length: 12 residues. J lost 6 bases, V lost 3 bases, and 4 bases had no gene match. The CDR3 protein is CAWSDRVAEAFF. CDR3 sequence (DNA): TGTGCCTGGAGCGACAGGGTGGCTGAAGCTTTCTTT. Full variable domain (missing parts from reference TRBV30 and TRBJ1-1): SQTIHQWPATLVQPVGSPLSLECTVEGTSNPNLYWYRQAAGRGLQLLFYSVGIGQISSEVPQNLSASRPQDRQFILSSKKLLLSDSGFYLCAWSDRVAEAFFGQGTRLTVV.

This chain uses TRBV2 with TRBJ2-5, with D unresolved. The ends were cut back, 6 bases at V and 6 bases at J, with 14 bases in the middle. This CDR3 contains 13 residues. Per germline, CDR1 SNHLY and CDR2 FYNNEI. The CDR3 loop is CASSTIPRQTQYF. CDR3 in DNA: TGTGCCAGCAGCACGATCCCTCGGCAGACCCAGTACTTC.

The rearrangement links TRBV6-1 to TRBJ2-7; unclear D gene. Germline assignment: CDR1 MNHNS and CDR2 SASEGT. The CDR3 length is 13 residues. V was cut by 2 bases and J by 0 bases, with 5 bases left in between. Here the CDR3 DNA reads TGTGCCAGCAGTGAATACGGCTCCTACGAGCAGTACTTC. It codes for CASSEYGSYEQYF.

The chain recombines TRBV7-2 with TRBJ1-2; D may be TRBD1 (5 bases). Germline V gene lookup returns CDR1 SGHTA and CDR2 FQGNSA. The CDR3 has 17 residues. Trimming shortened V by 2 bases and J by 4 bases, and 20 bases separated the two germline ends. The CDR3 spells CASSLSEEQVVGYGYTF. The CDR3 nucleotides are TGTGCCAGCAGCTTATCGGAGGAACAGGTGGTCGGCTATGGCTACACCTTC.

This sequence joins TRBV7-9 and TRBJ2-7; 10 bases agree with TRBD2. CDR3 size: 15 residues. The V and J ends lost 4 bases and 4 bases, in that order; junction bases with no gene match: 7. The germline V gene has CDR1 SEHNR and CDR2 FQNEAQ (reference sequence). The CDR3 here is CASSYPSGGVYEQYF. In DNA, the CDR3 is TGTGCCAGCAGCTACCCGAGCGGGGGGGTGTACGAGCAGTACTTC.

This clone was seen once. V usage is TRBV19 and J usage is TRBJ1-2; unclear D gene. This CDR3 spans 16 amino acids. Germline V gene lookup returns CDR1 LNHDA and CDR2 SQIVND (reference sequence). Deletions cut 5 bases from V and 8 bases from J, with 24 bases between. CDR3 bases: TGTGCCAGTAGTCCTGCCCCAAACAGCCGGTTGGGGGGCTACACCTTC. It encodes CASSPAPNSRLGGYTF.

The chain combines TRBV4-2 with TRBJ1-2; TRBD1 is a possible D gene (6 bases). Trimming left V 0 bases short and J 1 base short, with 9 bases between. The germline V gene encodes CDR1 LGHNA and CDR2 YNFKEQ. The CDR3 runs to 15 residues. DNA for the CDR3: TGTGCCAGCAGCCAAGAAAAACAGGGTAACTATGGCTACACCTTC. It codes for CASSQEKQGNYGYTF.